This T cell receptor beta chain is from a study of T cell responses to AZD1222 COVID-19 vaccine (dated by TCRdb to 2020 to 2023). About the study as a whole: A total of more than 230 trial participants underwent TCR sequencing, of whom 207 received two doses of AZD1222 and about 26 received two doses of the MenACWY control vaccine. Trial participants were enrolled into age subgroups of 18-55, 56-69 and 70-plus years, which contained about 150, 27 and 61 TCR-sequenced participants, respectively.

The research as a whole found: Epitopes outside the regions mutated in the B.1.351 and B.1.1.7 variants were reportedly recognized by nearly half of the unique spike-specific TCRs. Conclusions about previously exposed vaccinees are limited because only six or seven AZD1222 recipients were SARS-CoV-2 seropositive at baseline. Participants were mostly white British and included more females than males, and it was suggested by the authors that clonal diversity may have been underestimated. Vaccine-associated CD4 TCRs spanned the whole spike protein, with dominant responses in regions 160-218 and 743-854. Because no day 14 peak-response samples were available, repertoires were characterized only after the peak T cell response. In the small 56-69-year group, the increase in depth fell short of significance, most likely because of low power. After two AZD1222 doses, both the breadth and the depth of spike-specific TCRs were significantly higher than at day 0 and than in MenACWY recipients.

The CDR3 regions of human TCRbeta chains were analyzed by immunosequencing. The published analysis was carried out like this. Repertoire TCRs were checked for matches against a reference library of SARS-CoV-2-specific TCRs that had been generated using the MIRA antigen-specificity platform. Breadth meant the fraction of unique TCRs that were SARS-CoV-2-associated, whereas depth meant the fraction of total T cells that were SARS-CoV-2-associated. Each spike-specific TCR was assigned to its reactive spike region and to a CD4 or CD8 class using the MIRA data. Log10-transformed breadth and depth values were compared by one-way ANOVA with Sidak's multiple comparisons tests. The clones in this table, taken by TCRdb from immuneACCESS, are in-frame only. Not every clone is retained; where verified, under half of the shortfall comes from an unresolved V gene, and the cause of the rest is unknown. The DNA gave D and trimming, while V, J and clone size come from that table. The sample table records fewer than 85,000 clones; approximately 90% of these occur just once. Around 7.1% of the sample belongs to the ten largest clones.

For this clone: Its antigen is still unknown. Per-nucleotide qualities are absent, and no much larger clonotype sits a single base away. The sample contains more than one DNA sequence encoding this CDR3.

Per the publication, the time point label means: baseline before first vaccination. What this sample's treatment or condition label stands for: meningococcal conjugate vaccine given as trial control. Vaccinee samples were obtained from the UK trials COV001 and COV002, which included a single-blind randomized controlled phase 2/3 trial of AZD1222 (ChAdOx1 nCoV-19) in healthy adults. For TCRbeta chain sequencing, PBMC samples were collected from trial participants at day 0 and at day 28 after the second dose. CDR1 and CDR2, looked up from the germline V gene (reference sequence), are SEHNR and FQNEAQ. Reading from cysteine to phenylalanine, the CDR3 counts 12 amino acids. CDR3 DNA is the only sequence kept; it has 36 bases, read in frame from the first base. V was cut back by 5 bases and J by 8 bases, leaving a gap of 12 bases between them.

The source material was peripheral blood, sampled on day 0 of MenACWY control vaccination. This receptor was identified in an adult in good health. The chain is made from TRBV7-9 and TRBJ1-2; matching of 5 bases hints at TRBD1 as the D gene. The DNA is TGTGCCAGCAGCACCGGGCGGGGGGGCTACACCTTC. The translation is CASSTGRGGYTF.